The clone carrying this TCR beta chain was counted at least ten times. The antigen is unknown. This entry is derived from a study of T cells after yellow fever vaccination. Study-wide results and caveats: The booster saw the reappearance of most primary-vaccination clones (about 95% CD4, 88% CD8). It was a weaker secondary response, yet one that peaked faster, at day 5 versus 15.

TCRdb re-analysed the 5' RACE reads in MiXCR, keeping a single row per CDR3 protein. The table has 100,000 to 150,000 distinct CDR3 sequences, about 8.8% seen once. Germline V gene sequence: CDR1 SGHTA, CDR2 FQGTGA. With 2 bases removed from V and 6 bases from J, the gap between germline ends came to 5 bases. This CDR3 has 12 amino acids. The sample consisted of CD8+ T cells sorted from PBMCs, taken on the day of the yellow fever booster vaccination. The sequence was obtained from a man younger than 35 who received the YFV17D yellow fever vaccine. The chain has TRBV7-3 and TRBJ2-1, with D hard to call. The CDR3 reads CASSLVANEQFF. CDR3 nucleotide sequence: TGTGCCAGCAGCTTAGTAGCCAATGAGCAGTTCTTC.